The rows below give T cell receptor beta chains drawn from one sample of a study of control samples from healthy donors and cancer patients. Libraries were prepared by immunoSEQ multiplex PCR; TCRdb keeps only in-frame clonotypes and omits some of them. The data show about 120,000 clones, more than 70% seen once. Material for sequencing was blood. The receptors originated from a man aged 50 or older in good health. Each CDR3 is given with its conserved first and last residue. A D gene is named only where the DNA matches it firmly. Clone size is given for some rows only: seen once, a few or many times, or a class if the clone is expanded.

j_gene	v_gene	d_gene	abundance	CDR3nt	CDR3aa
TRBJ1-2	TRBV2	.	.	TGTGCCAGCAGTGGGAGCAGTGGCTACACCTTC	CASSGSSGYTF
TRBJ1-5	TRBV7-2	.	.	TGTGCCAGCAGCTTACGGGACCTTAATCAGCCCCAGCATTTT	CASSLRDLNQPQHF
TRBJ1-2	TRBV6-6	.	.	TGTGCCAGCAGTTACTCTGGGGGCGCGAATGGCTACACCTTC	CASSYSGGANGYTF
TRBJ1-1	TRBV6-6	.	.	TGTGCCAGCAGTTACTCTTCCAGGGGAACTGAAGCTTTCTTT	CASSYSSRGTEAFF
TRBJ2-2	TRBV4-2	TRBD2	once	TGTGCCAGCAGCCAAGATCTAGCGGGGGGCCACACCGGGGAGCTGTTTTTT	CASSQDLAGGHTGELFF
TRBJ2-7	TRBV19	.	.	TGTGCCAGCAGGATCCCCGGCTCCTACGAGCAGTACTTC	CASRIPGSYEQYF
TRBJ2-4	TRBV6-8	.	.	TGTGCCAGCATTCCCGTTGGACCGGGGGATGTAGCCAAAAACATTCAGTACTTC	CASIPVGPGDVAKNIQYF
TRBJ2-2	TRBV3-1/TRBV3-2	.	few	TGTGCCAGCAGCCCCTATGGCGGGGAGCTGTTTTTT	CASSPYGGELFF
TRBJ1-4	TRBV27	.	.	TGTGCCAGCAGTTTACGGGGACCGTCGAATGAAAAACTGTTTTTT	CASSLRGPSNEKLFF
TRBJ2-3	TRBV5-4	.	.	TGTGCCAGCAGCTTGAGGAGTTCAGGGGTGGGAGATACGCAGTATTTT	CASSLRSSGVGDTQYF
TRBJ2-7	TRBV7-8	TRBD1	.	TGTGCCAGCAGCTTAAGGACAGGTAGCTCCTACGAGCAGTACTTC	CASSLRTGSSYEQYF
TRBJ2-2	TRBV2	.	.	TGTGCCAGCAGTCAAGGGGACGGGGAGCTGTTTTTT	CASSQGDGELFF
TRBJ2-7	TRBV15	.	.	TGTGCCACCAGCAGAGGGGGCCAGGCCGACGAGCAGTACTTC	CATSRGGQADEQYF
TRBJ1-1	TRBV19	.	.	TGTGCCAGTATTACGGACAGGAACACTGAAGCTTTCTTT	CASITDRNTEAFF
TRBJ1-4	TRBV11-2	.	.	TGTGCCAGCAGCTCCCCGACAGGAGGAGGTGAAAAACTGTTTTTT	CASSSPTGGGEKLFF
TRBJ2-5	TRBV7-9	TRBD2	.	TGTGCCAGCAGCTTAGGGAGCGGGGGGGCTCAGACCCAGTACTTC	CASSLGSGGAQTQYF
TRBJ1-5	TRBV30	.	.	TGTGCCTGGATGGGACCTGGGGATCAGCCCCAGCATTTT	CAWMGPGDQPQHF
TRBJ1-6	TRBV11-2	TRBD1	.	TGTGCCAGCAGCTACGGGACAGGGGTTAATAATTCACCCCTCCACTTT	CASSYGTGVNNSPLHF
TRBJ1-3	TRBV7-2	.	.	TGTGCCAGCAGCTTAGTCATGGTCTCTGGAAACACCATATATTTT	CASSLVMVSGNTIYF
TRBJ1-1	TRBV18	TRBD1	.	TGTGCCAGCTCACTCGGGACAGGGAGGAACACTGAAGCTTTCTTT	CASSLGTGRNTEAFF
TRBJ2-1	TRBV7-2	TRBD2	once	TGTGCCAGCAGCTTTCATAGCGGGGGGGCCGATGAGCAGTTCTTC	CASSFHSGGADEQFF
TRBJ1-6	TRBV9	.	few	TGTGCCAGCAGCGTAGATCAAGGGGTGAATTCACCCCTCCACTTT	CASSVDQGVNSPLHF
TRBJ1-4	TRBV29-1	.	once	TGCAGCGTCCTGATGACTAATGAAAAACTGTTTTTT	CSVLMTNEKLFF
TRBJ2-7	TRBV5-1	TRBD1	once	TGCGCCAGCAGTAGAGGACAGGGAACCTACGAGCAGTACTTC	CASSRGQGTYEQYF
TRBJ2-7	TRBV18	TRBD1	.	TGTGCCAGCTCACAAGGGACAGGGTTTAACGAGCAGTACTTC	CASSQGTGFNEQYF
TRBJ1-3	TRBV19	.	.	TGTGCCAGTACACAGGTGCACTCTGGAAACACCATATATTTT	CASTQVHSGNTIYF
TRBJ2-7	TRBV7-8	TRBD1	.	TGTGCCAGCAGCTTGGACAGGGGCGAGCAGTACTTC	CASSLDRGEQYF
TRBJ1-3	TRBV21-1	.	.	TGTGCCAGCAGCAAAGGACAGTACTCTGGAAACACCATATATTTT	CASSKGQYSGNTIYF
TRBJ1-1	TRBV5-5	.	.	TGTGCCAGCAGCTCCAGGGATTTGAACACTGAAGCTTTCTTT	CASSSRDLNTEAFF
TRBJ2-6	TRBV7-2	.	.	TGTGCCAGCAGCTTAAGGGTAGAGGGGGCCAACGTCCTGACTTTC	CASSLRVEGANVLTF
TRBJ2-5	TRBV24-1	.	.	TGTGCCACCAGTGATTTTACGGACAACCAAGAGACCCAGTACTTC	CATSDFTDNQETQYF
TRBJ2-7	TRBV11-2	.	.	TGTGCCAGCAGCCCCTGGGGCTCAGAATCCTACGAGCAGTACTTC	CASSPWGSESYEQYF
TRBJ2-7	TRBV6-2/TRBV6-3	TRBD2	.	TGTGCCAGCAGTGCCCGGACTAGCGGGATGTACGAGCAGTACTTC	CASSARTSGMYEQYF
TRBJ2-3	TRBV9	.	.	TGTGCCAGCAGCGTAGGTTGGGGCGTCACAGATACGCAGTATTTT	CASSVGWGVTDTQYF
TRBJ1-2	TRBV3-1/TRBV3-2	.	once	TGTGCCAGCAGCCAAGTGTTTAAGGTTAACTATGGCTACACCTTC	CASSQVFKVNYGYTF